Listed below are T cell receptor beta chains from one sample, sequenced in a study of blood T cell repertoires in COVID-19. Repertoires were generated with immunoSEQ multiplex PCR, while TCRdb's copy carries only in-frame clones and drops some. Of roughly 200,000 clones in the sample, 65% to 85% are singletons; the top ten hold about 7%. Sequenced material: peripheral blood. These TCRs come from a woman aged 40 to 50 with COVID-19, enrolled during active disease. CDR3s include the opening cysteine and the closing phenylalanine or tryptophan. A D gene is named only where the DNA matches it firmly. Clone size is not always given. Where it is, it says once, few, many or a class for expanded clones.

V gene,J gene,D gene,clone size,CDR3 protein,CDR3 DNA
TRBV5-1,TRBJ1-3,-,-,CASSLVDRSSGNTIYF,TGCGCCAGCAGTCTCGTCGACAGGAGCTCTGGAAACACCATATATTTT
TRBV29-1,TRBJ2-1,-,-,CSVETRVDEQFF,TGCAGCGTTGAAACCCGGGTCGATGAGCAGTTCTTC
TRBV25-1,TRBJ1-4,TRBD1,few,CASSDRGQGASNEKLFF,TGTGCCAGCAGTGATCGGGGGCAGGGGGCCTCTAACGAAAAACTGTTTTTT
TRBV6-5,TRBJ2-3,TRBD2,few,CASSRVAGEQDTQYF,TGTGCCAGCAGTCGGGTAGCGGGAGAGCAAGATACGCAGTATTTT
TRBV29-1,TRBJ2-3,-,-,CSGARSSTDTQYF,TGCAGCGGCGCTCGTTCTAGCACAGATACGCAGTATTTT
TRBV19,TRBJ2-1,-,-,CASSILDSEYDEQFF,TGTGCCAGTAGTATTCTAGACTCGGAGTACGATGAGCAGTTCTTC
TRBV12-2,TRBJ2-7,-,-,CASRLECGGADEQYF,TGTGCAAGTCGCTTAGAATGCGGGGGGGCAGACGAGCAGTACTTC
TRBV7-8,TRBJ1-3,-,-,CASSLTPNTIYF,TGTGCCAGCAGCCTTACTCCGAACACCATATATTTT
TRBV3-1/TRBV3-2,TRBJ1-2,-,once,CASRNGGGYTF,TGTGCCAGCAGAAACGGAGGTGGCTACACCTTC
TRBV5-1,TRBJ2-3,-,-,CASSLDRGTDTQYF,TGCGCCAGCAGCTTGGACAGAGGCACAGATACGCAGTATTTT
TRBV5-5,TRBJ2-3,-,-,CASSLVSDWRFGSDTQYF,TGTGCCAGCAGCTTGGTGTCCGACTGGAGGTTCGGGTCAGATACGCAGTATTTT
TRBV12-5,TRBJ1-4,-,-,CASALPGFPEKLFF,TGTGCTAGTGCCCTTCCAGGGTTTCCGGAAAAACTGTTTTTT
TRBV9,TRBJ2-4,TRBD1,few,CASSGSLGQGAKNIQYF,TGTGCCAGCAGCGGCAGTTTGGGACAGGGGGCGAAAAACATTCAGTACTTC
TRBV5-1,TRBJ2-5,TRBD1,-,CASSQTGGYVRTQYF,TGCGCCAGCAGCCAAACAGGGGGCTATGTACGGACCCAGTACTTC
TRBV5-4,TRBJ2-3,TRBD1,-,CASSRPGGGTDTQYF,TGTGCCAGCAGTCGCCCAGGGGGCGGCACAGATACGCAGTATTTT
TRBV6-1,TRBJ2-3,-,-,CASSARRTAITSTDTQYF,TGTGCCAGCAGTGCCCGCCGGACAGCCATAACTAGCACAGATACGCAGTATTTT
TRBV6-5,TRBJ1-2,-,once,CASSYSDSMGYTF,TGTGCCAGCAGTTATTCTGACAGCATGGGCTACACCTTC
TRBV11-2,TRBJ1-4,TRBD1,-,CASGQGNEKLFF,TGTGCCAGCGGACAGGGTAATGAAAAACTGTTTTTT
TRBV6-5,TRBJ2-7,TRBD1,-,CASTPGQGPYEQYF,TGTGCCAGCACCCCGGGACAGGGACCCTACGAGCAGTACTTC
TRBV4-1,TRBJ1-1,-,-,CASQGGGLGTEAFF,TGCGCCAGCCAAGGGGGGGGGCTCGGCACTGAAGCTTTCTTT
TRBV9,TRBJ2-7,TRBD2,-,CASSGIAGEYEQYF,TGTGCCAGCAGCGGGATAGCGGGGGAGTACGAGCAGTACTTC
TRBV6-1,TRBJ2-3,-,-,CASSEEVGGADTQYF,TGTGCCAGCAGTGAAGAAGTTGGGGGGGCGGATACGCAGTATTTT
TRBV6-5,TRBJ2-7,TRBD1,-,CASSYSTGAEQYF,TGTGCCAGCAGTTACTCGACAGGGGCCGAGCAGTACTTC
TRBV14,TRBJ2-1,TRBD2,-,CASSQGLAGYNEQFF,TGTGCCAGCAGCCAAGGCCTAGCGGGCTACAATGAGCAGTTCTTC
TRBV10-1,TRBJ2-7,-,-,CASSAGGPTYEQYF,TGCGCCAGCAGTGCAGGGGGGCCGACCTACGAGCAGTACTTC
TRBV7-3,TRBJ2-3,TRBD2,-,CASSVLGGSPTDTQYF,TGTGCCAGCAGTGTCCTTGGCGGGAGTCCGACAGATACGCAGTATTTT
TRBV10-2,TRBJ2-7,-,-,CASSGPSYEQYF,TGCGCCAGCAGTGGTCCTTCTTACGAGCAGTACTTC
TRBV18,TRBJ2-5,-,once,CASSPVFGEDQETQYF,TGTGCCAGCTCACCGGTCTTCGGGGAGGACCAAGAGACCCAGTACTTC
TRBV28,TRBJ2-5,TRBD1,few,CASRSTGGPTQETQYF,TGTGCCAGCAGATCGACAGGGGGTCCCACACAAGAGACCCAGTACTTC
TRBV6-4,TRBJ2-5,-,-,CASSVDRQETQYF,TGTGCCAGCAGTGTAGACAGACAAGAGACCCAGTACTTC
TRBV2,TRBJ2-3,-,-,CASRVRGATQYF,TGTGCCAGCAGAGTCAGGGGTGCTACGCAGTATTTT
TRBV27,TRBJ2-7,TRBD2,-,CASSFGRERSYEQYF,TGTGCCAGCAGTTTCGGGCGGGAGAGATCCTACGAGCAGTACTTC
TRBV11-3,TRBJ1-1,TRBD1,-,CASSSQGAGSTEAFF,TGTGCCAGCAGCTCACAGGGGGCGGGGAGCACTGAAGCTTTCTTT